Listed here are 20 T cell receptor beta chains from one sample, sequenced in a study of blood T cell repertoires in COVID-19. Method: immunoSEQ multiplex PCR; TCRdb's copy keeps in-frame clones and lacks some. The sample lists about 480,000 clones; more than 75% were seen once. Material: PBMCs or T cells enriched from blood (not recorded which). These receptor sequences come from a woman between 40 and 55 years old who had recovered from COVID-19.

The rearrangement uses TRBV19 and TRBJ1-3; 8 nucleotides match TRBD1. This CDR3 has 18 amino acids. CDR1 and CDR2 from the germline V gene are LNHDA and SQIVND (reference sequence). With V trimmed by 2 bases and J by 2 bases, 11 bases remained unmatched. The CDR3: CASSIMRTGFLAGNTIYF. The CDR3 DNA reads TGTGCCAGTAGTATAATGCGGACAGGGTTTTTGGCTGGAAACACCATATATTTT. The full variable domain, in which reference TRBV19 and TRBJ1-3 provide the parts outside the CDR3, is DGGITQSPKYLFRKEGQNVTLSCEQNLNHDAMYWYRQDPGQGLRLIYYSQIVNDFQKGDIAEGYSVSREKKESFPLTVTSAQKNPTAFYLCASSIMRTGFLAGNTIYFGEGSWLTVV.

The V gene is TRBV7-9, the J gene TRBJ1-4, with D perhaps matching TRBD1 (6 bases). CDR3 length: 15 residues. V was clipped by 4 bases and J by 6 bases, with 15 bases between them. Germline CDR1 SEHNR, CDR2 FQNEAQ (reference sequence). DNA for the CDR3: TGTGCCAGCAGCTCATGGGAGCGGACAGATGAAAAACTGTTTTTT. Translated, it gives CASSSWERTDEKLFF.

The chain combines TRBV19 with TRBJ1-5; the D is unclear. The CDR3 has 15 residues. Trimming pared 0 bases from V and 0 bases from J, leaving 6 bases between. Germline-derived CDR1 and CDR2 are LNHDA and SQIVND (reference sequence). CDR3 sequence: CASSIDINSNQPQHF. The CDR3 DNA reads TGTGCCAGTAGTATAGACATCAATAGCAATCAGCCCCAGCATTTT.

This clone was found a few times. The chain joins TRBV11-2 to TRBJ2-5; 7 bases fit TRBD1. Germline CDR1 and CDR2: SGHAT and FQNNGV. J was trimmed by 2 bases and V by 6 bases; bases with no gene match: 6. The CDR3 consists of 14 residues. The CDR3 DNA reads as TGTGCCAGCAGATTACAGGGGTCTCAAGAGACCCAGTACTTC. It yields the protein CASRLQGSQETQYF.

The V gene is TRBV4-2, the J gene TRBJ1-1; D unclear. Looked up from germline, CDR1 is LGHNA and CDR2 is YNFKEQ. Trimming left V 1 base short and J 1 base short, with 7 bases between. This CDR3 comprises 14 residues. The CDR3 loop reads CASSQGSGNTEAFF. DNA for the CDR3: TGTGCCAGCAGCCAAGGCTCAGGGAACACTGAAGCTTTCTTT.

This sequence joins TRBV9 and TRBJ1-3; 7 bases line up with TRBD1. The CDR3 length is 16 residues. V lost 0 bases to trimming and J lost 0 bases; unmatched junction nucleotides: 3. Per the germline V gene, CDR1 is SGDLS and CDR2 is YYNGEE. The CDR3 DNA sequence: TGTGCCAGCAGCGTAGGAGGGGGCAGCTCTGGAAACACCATATATTTT. Translated: CASSVGGGSSGNTIYF.

The gene calls are TRBV7-9 and TRBJ2-7; D not certain. With 3 bases removed from V and 3 bases from J, the gap between germline ends came to 18 bases. Germline V lookup: CDR1 SEHNR, CDR2 FQNEAQ (reference sequence). This CDR3 is 16 amino acids long. This CDR3 reads CASSFYSGAVDYEQYF. The CDR3 DNA sequence: TGTGCCAGCAGCTTCTATAGTGGTGCTGTTGACTACGAGCAGTACTTC.

A single count supports this clone. Other DNA sequences in the same sample also yield this CDR3. V usage is TRBV6-5 and J usage is TRBJ2-2; unclear D gene. This CDR3 is built from 13 residues. The V and J ends lost 5 bases and 0 bases respectively, with 4 bases between them. The germline CDR1 and CDR2 sequences are MNHEY and SVGAGI. The CDR3 region has the DNA TGTGCCAGCAGTCCAGCGAACACCGGGGAGCTGTTTTTT. Protein product: CASSPANTGELFF.

The J gene is TRBJ2-7, the V gene TRBV20-1, with 13 bases that match TRBD2. CDR1 and CDR2 from the germline V gene are DFQATT and SNEGSKA (reference sequence). The CDR3 totals 15 residues. The V gene end was trimmed by 3 bases and the J gene end by 2 bases; junction bases not matched to a gene: 4. DNA of the CDR3: TGCAGTGCTAGTGCACTAGCGGGAGGGCCCTACGAGCAGTACTTC. Translated, it gives CSASALAGGPYEQYF.

V usage is TRBV7-2 and J usage is TRBJ1-1; D is unresolved. The CDR3 covers 16 residues. Trimming removed 2 bases at V and 1 base at J, with 14 bases between. CDR1 and CDR2 (germline): SGHTA, FQGNSA. DNA of the CDR3: TGTGCCAGCAGCTTAATGGGGAGCGGGTCGAACACTGAAGCTTTCTTT. Protein sequence: CASSLMGSGSNTEAFF.

V is TRBV21-1 and J is TRBJ2-7; TRBD2 is taken as the D call from the table, unchecked against the DNA. TRBV21-1 is shown as a pseudogene. This CDR3 has 20 residues. This chain's CDR3 is CASSKDPPRGISRRDYEQYF. DNA for the CDR3: TGTGCCAGCAGCAAAGACCCTCCCCGAGGGATAAGTAGGAGGGACTACGAGCAGTACTTC.

The rearrangement joins TRBV7-6 to TRBJ2-1, with 11 bases matching TRBD2. Germline CDR1 reads SGHVS; CDR2 reads FNYEAQ. Losses at the gene ends were 0 bases for V and 7 bases for J; bases not matched to a gene: 2. The CDR3 totals 15 residues. CDR3 amino acids: CASSLASSGRNEQFF. The DNA of the CDR3 is TGTGCCAGCAGCTTAGCTTCTAGCGGGAGGAATGAGCAGTTCTTC.

This chain connects TRBV19 to TRBJ1-2, with D uncertain. The germline CDR1 and CDR2 sequences are LNHDA and SQIVND (reference sequence). CDR3 size: 14 residues. The germline V and J ends were trimmed by 4 bases and 7 bases, with 16 bases remaining between them. The CDR3 DNA sequence: TGTGCCAGTAGTACTCAGAGGGCCGGCGCTGGCTACACCTTC. Its translation: CASSTQRAGAGYTF.

The chain employs TRBV7-2 and TRBJ2-1, with 9 bases that match TRBD2. V lost 4 bases and J lost 6; bases outside the gene matches: 4. Germline V lookup: CDR1 SGHTA, CDR2 FQGNSA. This CDR3 is built from 14 residues. The CDR3 DNA reads TGTGCCAGCAGCTGGAGCGGGAGGAGCAATGAGCAGTTCTTC. Amino acids: CASSWSGRSNEQFF.

The chain links TRBV18 to TRBJ1-4; 8 bases match TRBD1. J lost 4 bases, V lost 6 bases, and 7 bases had no gene match. The germline gives CDR1 KGHSH, CDR2 LQKENI. The CDR3 length is 15 residues. DNA of the CDR3: TGTGCCAGCTCGCGCCTACAGGGGGTTAATGAAAAACTGTTTTTT. Translation: CASSRLQGVNEKLFF.

J is TRBJ2-1 and V is TRBV2, with D perhaps matching TRBD2 (6 bases). Trimming left V 9 bases short and J 6 bases short, with 21 bases between. Germline loops: CDR1 SNHLY, CDR2 FYNNEI. CDR3 length: 15 amino acids. The CDR3 region has the DNA TGTGCCAGTTTAGAAAGAAGGGACTGGGGCAATGAGCAGTTCTTC. This encodes CASLERRDWGNEQFF.

The V call is TRBV25-1, the J call TRBJ2-1, with 13 nucleotides matching TRBD2. The V and J ends lost 3 bases and 6 bases, in that order; junction bases with no gene match: 5. In germline, CDR1 is MGHDK, CDR2 SYGVNS. CDR3 size: 16 residues. CDR3 DNA: TGTGCCAGCAGTGATTCTGGGACTAGCGGGACCAATGAGCAGTTCTTC. The encoded protein is CASSDSGTSGTNEQFF.

The rearrangement links TRBV28 to TRBJ1-2; D unresolved. Per the germline V gene, CDR1 is MDHEN and CDR2 is SYDVKM. The CDR3 has 16 amino acids. The ends were cut back, 6 bases at V and 8 bases at J, with 25 bases in the middle. In nucleotides, the CDR3 is TGTGCCAGCAGCTGGGCCCAAACCCTGGGCGTGCTAGGCTACACCTTC. Translation gives CASSWAQTLGVLGYTF.

The V and J genes are TRBV13 and TRBJ2-1; no clear D. V was trimmed by 5 bases and J by 8 bases, leaving 16 bases between them. The CDR3 is 14 residues long. Germline CDR1 PRHDT, CDR2 FYEKMQ (reference sequence). The CDR3, as DNA: TGTGCCAGCAGCCAAGGTTCAGAGCGTGATGAGCAGTTCTTC. As protein: CASSQGSERDEQFF.

The table lists this clone with a count of one. The rearrangement joins TRBV12-5 to TRBJ1-1, with 11 bases matching TRBD1. Germline V CDR1 and CDR2: LGHNT, FRNRAP. The CDR3 totals 16 residues. V shed 5 bases and J 0 bases; nucleotides not matched to a gene: 5. CDR3 coding DNA: TGTGCTAGTGGTCCCTGGGACAGGGGGATGAACACTGAAGCTTTCTTT. It specifies CASGPWDRGMNTEAFF.